Each of the 19 T cell receptor beta chains below was sequenced from the same sample in a study of T cell changes during pregnancy in multiple sclerosis (dated by TCRdb to 2018 to 2020). Library generation was performed with the immunoSEQ multiplex PCR assay. Drawn from immuneACCESS, this table holds only the in-frame rearrangements with V and J called that TCRdb kept. Clones are partly lost; checked studies trace under half to an unresolved V gene and leave the rest unexplained. This sample has about 74,000 clones in its table, and 80% to 90% of those were observed once. Over 3% of the sample lies in the top ten. The sample consisted of peripheral blood, taken before pregnancy. Receptor source: a female donor with multiple sclerosis, enrolled in a pregnancy study.

The chain recombines TRBV7-2 with TRBJ1-2, with D unresolved. The CDR3 has 15 residues. The germline V gene encodes CDR1 SGHTA and CDR2 FQGNSA. V shed 0 bases and J shed 8 bases, with 16 bases lying between them. The CDR3 DNA sequence: TGTGCCAGCAGCTTAGCGTTGACGCAGAGAGGAGGCTACACCTTC. Its protein is CASSLALTQRGGYTF.

Of note for this clone: At the DNA level, this CDR3 is encoded by other sequences in the same sample as well. This chain links TRBV5-1 with TRBJ1-1, with a tentative D call TRBD1 (6 bases). The CDR3 covers 15 residues. Germline V gene sequence: CDR1 SGHRS, CDR2 YFSETQ. The ends were cut back, 0 bases at V and 0 bases at J, with 9 bases in the middle. In DNA form, the CDR3 reads TGCGCCAGCAGCTTGGTCTCAGGGGTGAACACTGAAGCTTTCTTT. Encoded protein: CASSLVSGVNTEAFF.

The chain is built from TRBV2 and TRBJ2-5; tentative D call: TRBD1 (6 bases). Trimming pared 3 bases from V and 2 bases from J, leaving 7 bases between. The CDR3 loop spans 13 amino acids. CDR1 and CDR2 (germline): SNHLY, FYNNEI. CDR3 nucleotide sequence: TGTGCCAGCAGTGAGCAGGGGCAAGAGACCCAGTACTTC. Translation: CASSEQGQETQYF.

The chain couples TRBV2 to TRBJ2-7, with TRBD1 matching 10 bases. There are 16 residues in the CDR3. V was clipped by 1 base and J by 0 bases; unmatched bases: 3. Per the germline V gene, CDR1 is SNHLY and CDR2 is FYNNEI. CDR3 region: CASSEGQGAHSYEQYF. The CDR3 bases are TGTGCCAGCAGTGAAGGACAGGGGGCCCACTCCTACGAGCAGTACTTC.

Of note for this clone: Compared with germline, one end of the junction differs, possibly owing to a read error. The chain recombines TRBV28 with TRBJ2-1, with TRBD1 identical over 11 bases. Germline V gene sequence: CDR1 MDHEN, CDR2 SYDVKM. The CDR3 spans 15 residues. CDR3 protein: CASSWTGGSNNEQFF. CDR3 DNA: TGTGCCAGCAGTTGGACAGGGGGCTCCAACAATGAGCAGTTCTTC.

The V call is TRBV6-6, the J call TRBJ1-1; D is unclear. The germline V and J ends were trimmed by 0 bases and 11 bases, with 10 bases remaining between them. The CDR3 runs to 12 residues. Germline CDR1 MNHNY, CDR2 SVGAGI (reference sequence). DNA for the CDR3: TGTGCCAGCAGTTACTCGACTGCGCTGGCTTTCTTT. Its protein is CASSYSTALAFF.

The CDR3 is CASSYSTSGSAGTQYF. The CDR3 nucleotides are TGTGCCAGCAGTTACTCGACTAGCGGGAGCGCTGGGACCCAGTACTTC. V gene TRBV6-5 combines with J gene TRBJ2-5; 12 bases are a match to TRBD2. The CDR3 length is 16 residues. Germline V lookup: CDR1 MNHEY, CDR2 SVGAGI. The ends lost 0 bases at V and 7 bases at J; junction bases unmatched: 6.

The genes are TRBV19 and TRBJ1-5; no reliable D call. This CDR3 is built from 13 residues. The germline CDR1 and CDR2 sequences are LNHDA and SQIVND (reference sequence). V was clipped by 4 bases and J by 7 bases, with 11 bases between them. In DNA, the CDR3 is TGTGCCAGTAGTAGACACGAGGGCCAGCCCCAGCATTTT. Its translation: CASSRHEGQPQHF.

The rearrangement links TRBV2 to TRBJ1-4, with 7 bases identical to TRBD1. There are 13 residues in the CDR3. Germline CDR1 is SNHLY and CDR2 is FYNNEI. J lost 4 bases, V lost 8 bases, and 4 bases had no gene match. This CDR3 is CASQGGVNEKLFF. CDR3 DNA sequence: TGTGCCAGCCAGGGGGGAGTTAATGAAAAACTGTTTTTT.

This chain uses TRBV5-1 with TRBJ2-7; possible D gene TRBD2, 6 bases. This CDR3 is 18 amino acids long. V was trimmed by 4 bases and J by 4 bases, leaving 27 bases between them. Germline values: CDR1 SGHRS, CDR2 YFSETQ. The DNA for the CDR3 is TGCGCCAGCAGCCGGGCGGGTCTAGCGTCCCTACGACTATACGAGCAGTACTTC. Translating it yields CASSRAGLASLRLYEQYF. Full variable domain (remainder filled in from reference TRBV5-1 and TRBJ2-7): KAGVTQTPRYLIKTRGQQVTLSCSPISGHRSVSWYQQTPGQGLQFLFEYFSETQRNKGNFPGRFSGRQFSNSRSEMNVSTLELGDSALYLCASSRAGLASLRLYEQYFGPGTRLTVT.

The rearrangement uses TRBV11-3 and TRBJ2-1, with D tentatively TRBD2 (6 bases). Germline CDR1 SGHNT, CDR2 YENEEA. V was cut by 0 bases and J by 0 bases, with 9 bases left in between. The CDR3 is 16 residues long. This CDR3 reads CASSLDSGVSYNEQFF. For the CDR3, the DNA is TGTGCCAGCAGCTTAGATAGCGGCGTCTCCTACAATGAGCAGTTCTTC.

V is TRBV19 and J is TRBJ1-2; tentative D call: TRBD1 (6 bases). Trimming removed 3 bases from V and 2 bases from J, with 19 bases in between. CDR1 is LNHDA, CDR2 SQIVND, per germline (reference sequence). This CDR3 spans 17 amino acids. CDR3 nucleotide sequence: TGTGCCAGTAGTATGAGGGGACACCCTCTTATCAACTATGGCTACACCTTC. The encoded protein is CASSMRGHPLINYGYTF.

The chain couples TRBV2 to TRBJ2-2; 12 nucleotides match TRBD1. The CDR3 is 17 residues long. V was clipped by 7 bases and J by 0 bases; unmatched bases: 6. Germline V CDR1 and CDR2: SNHLY, FYNNEI. In DNA form, the CDR3 reads TGTGCCAGCACCGGGGGACAGGGGGCAGCGAACACCGGGGAGCTGTTTTTT. The encoded protein is CASTGGQGAANTGELFF.

This sequence joins TRBV7-2 and TRBJ1-5, with D perhaps TRBD1 (6 bases). V lost 5 bases to trimming and J lost 1 base, with 15 bases between them. This CDR3 contains 16 residues. Per the germline V gene, CDR1 is SGHTA and CDR2 is FQGNSA. This CDR3 is CASSPENRASNQPQHF. In DNA, the CDR3 is TGTGCCAGCAGCCCTGAGAACAGGGCAAGCAATCAGCCCCAGCATTTT. Drawing the rest from reference TRBV7-2 and TRBJ1-5, the complete variable domain is GAGVSQSPSNKVTEKGKDVELRCDPISGHTALYWYRQSLGQGLEFLIYFQGNSAPDKSGLPSDRFSAERTGGSVSTLTIQRTQQEDSAVYLCASSPENRASNQPQHFGDGTRLSIL.

This chain connects TRBV4-2 to TRBJ2-5, with 8 positions matching TRBD1. CDR3 length: 16 residues. Germline trimming cut 4 bases from V and 5 bases from J; bases unmatched to any gene: 12. In germline, CDR1 is LGHNA, CDR2 YNFKEQ. CDR3 DNA: TGTGCCAGCAGCCGAAGTTCAGGGGGCTATCAGGAGACCCAGTACTTC. Amino acid sequence: CASSRSSGGYQETQYF.

The rearrangement uses TRBV7-3 and TRBJ2-7; 7 positions agree with TRBD2. V gave up 5 bases and J gave up 2 bases; unmatched junction bases: 9. This CDR3 has 15 amino acids. Germline V gene data show CDR1 as SGHTA and CDR2 as FQGTGA. The CDR3 spells CASSKEGGQTYEQYF. CDR3 in DNA: TGTGCCAGCAGCAAAGAGGGAGGGCAGACCTACGAGCAGTACTTC.

This chain uses TRBV10-2 with TRBJ2-2; TRBD2 is a possible D gene (5 bases). Germline V gives CDR1 WSHSY, CDR2 SAAADI. The CDR3 has 14 residues. The V gene lost 6 bases and the J gene lost 0 bases, with 8 bases spanning the gap. The CDR3 bases are TGCGCCAGCAGATGGGGAGCGAACACCGGGGAGCTGTTTTTT. Its translation is CASRWGANTGELFF.

The table lists this clone with a count of one. The CDR3 DNA reads TGTGCCAGCAGCGGGGAGGGGACTAGAGCAGATACGCAGTATTTT. Amino acids: CASSGEGTRADTQYF. The genes are TRBV5-6 and TRBJ2-3, with 8 bases that match TRBD2. Per the germline V gene, CDR1 is SGHDT and CDR2 is YYEEEE. The CDR3 length is 15 residues. The J segment lost 4 bases and the V segment lost 4 bases, leaving 8 bases of the junction unmatched.

V is TRBV7-2 and J is TRBJ1-5, with TRBD1 matching over 10 bases. This CDR3 region has 15 residues. CDR1 is SGHTA, CDR2 FQGNSA, per germline. V shed 3 bases and J 6 bases; nucleotides not matched to a gene: 5. The CDR3 coding sequence is TGTGCCAGCAGCTTGGACAGGGGGGTGGGTCAGCCCCAGCATTTT. It is translated as CASSLDRGVGQPQHF.